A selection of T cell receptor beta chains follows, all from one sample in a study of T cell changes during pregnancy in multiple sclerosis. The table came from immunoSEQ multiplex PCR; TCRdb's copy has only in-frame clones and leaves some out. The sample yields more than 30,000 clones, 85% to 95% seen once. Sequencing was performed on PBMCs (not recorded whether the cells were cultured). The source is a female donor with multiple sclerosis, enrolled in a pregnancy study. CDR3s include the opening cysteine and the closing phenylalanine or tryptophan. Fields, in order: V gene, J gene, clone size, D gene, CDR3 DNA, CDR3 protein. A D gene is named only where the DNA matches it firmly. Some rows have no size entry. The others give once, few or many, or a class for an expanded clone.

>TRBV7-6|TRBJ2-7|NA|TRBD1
TGTGCCAGCAGCATTGACAGGGGGCTGGCTACCCGCTCCTACGAGCAGTACTTC
CASSIDRGLATRSYEQYF
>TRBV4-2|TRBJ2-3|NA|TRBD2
TGTGCCAGCAGCCAAGTACTAGCGATTAGTCCAGATACGCAGTATTTT
CASSQVLAISPDTQYF
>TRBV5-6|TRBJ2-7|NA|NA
TGTGCCAGCAGCTTAGGCGGTAGCTCCTACGAGCAGTACTTC
CASSLGGSSYEQYF
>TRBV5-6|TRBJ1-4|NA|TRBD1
TGTGCCAGCAGCTTTCAGAACAGGGGTGGGGAAAAACTGTTTTTT
CASSFQNRGGEKLFF
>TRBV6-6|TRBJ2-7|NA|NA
TGTGCCAGCAGTTACACGGACGGCTACGAGCAGTACTTC
CASSYTDGYEQYF
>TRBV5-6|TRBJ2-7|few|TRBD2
TGTGCCAGCAGCAAGGGACTAGCGGGGACTACGGTCGAGCAGTACTTC
CASSKGLAGTTVEQYF
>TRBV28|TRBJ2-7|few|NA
TGTGCCAGCAGCGCACTCTACGAGCAGTACTTC
CASSALYEQYF
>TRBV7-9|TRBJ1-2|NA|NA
TGTGCCAGCAGCTTTCTTCCCTACAGGGCCCGCGGACTATTTAATGGCTACACCTTC
CASSFLPYRARGLFNGYTF
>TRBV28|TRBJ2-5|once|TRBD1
TGTGCCAGCAGTGGGGACAGCGCCTTCAACCAAGAGACCCAGTACTTC
CASSGDSAFNQETQYF
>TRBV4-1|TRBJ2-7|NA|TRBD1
TGCGCCAGCAGCCAAGACCTCCCGGACAGGGGGGCCTACGAGCAGTACTTC
CASSQDLPDRGAYEQYF
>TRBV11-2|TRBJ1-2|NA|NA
TGTGCCAGCAGCTTAGATATTAGGCAGGTCTATGGCTACACCTTC
CASSLDIRQVYGYTF
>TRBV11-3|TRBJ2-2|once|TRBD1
TGTGCCAGCCGACTAGACAGGGGGCAAGGCGGGGAGCTGTTTTTT
CASRLDRGQGGELFF
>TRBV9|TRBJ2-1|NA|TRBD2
TGTGCCAGCAGCGCCCCCTTAGCGGGAGGGCCTTTGAATGAGCAGTTCTTC
CASSAPLAGGPLNEQFF
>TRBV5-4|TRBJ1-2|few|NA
TGTGCCAGCAGCTTGGATGCCGGATCCTATGGCTACACCTTC
CASSLDAGSYGYTF
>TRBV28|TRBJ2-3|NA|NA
TGTGCCAGCAGTTACCTTCCAGGCACAGATACGCAGTATTTT
CASSYLPGTDTQYF
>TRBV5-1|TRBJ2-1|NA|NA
TGCGCCAGCAGCAAGACTCGTTCTGGGTACAATGAGCAGTTCTTC
CASSKTRSGYNEQFF
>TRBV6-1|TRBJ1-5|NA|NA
TGTGCCAGCAGCTCGGGGACTGGGAATCAGCCCCAGCATTTT
CASSSGTGNQPQHF
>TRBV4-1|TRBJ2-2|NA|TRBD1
TGCGCCAGCAGCCAAGATTGGACAGGGAACACCGGGGAGCTGTTTTTT
CASSQDWTGNTGELFF
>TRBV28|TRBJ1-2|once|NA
TGTGCCAGCAGTTTATACTCCGGCTACACCTTC
CASSLYSGYTF
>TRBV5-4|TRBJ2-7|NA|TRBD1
TGTGCCAGCAGCTTAGACAGGGTCGGTTACGAGCAGTACTTC
CASSLDRVGYEQYF
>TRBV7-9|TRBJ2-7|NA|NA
TGTGCCAGCAGCTTACGCGGGGAATACGAGCAGTACTTC
CASSLRGEYEQYF
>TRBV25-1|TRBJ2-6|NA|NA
TGTGCCAGCAGTGAACTCGGGGGCGCTGGGGCCAACGTCCTGACTTTC
CASSELGGAGANVLTF
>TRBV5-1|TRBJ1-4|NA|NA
TGCGCCAGCAGCACCGACCCTGGACAGCAAAAACTGTTTTTT
CASSTDPGQQKLFF
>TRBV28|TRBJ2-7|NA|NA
TGTGCCAGCAGAAGGGATTCTGCCTACGAGCAGTACTTC
CASRRDSAYEQYF
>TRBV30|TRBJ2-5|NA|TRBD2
TGTGCCTGGGACGACGGACTAGATGGGTGCCAGTACTTC
CAWDDGLDGCQYF
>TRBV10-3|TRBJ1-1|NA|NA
TGTGCCACCGCCGGGGGTACTAACACTGAAGCTTTCTTT
CATAGGTNTEAFF
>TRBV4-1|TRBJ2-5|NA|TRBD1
TGCGCCAGCAGCCAAGAGGACAGGGGGAGAGAGACCCAGTACTTC
CASSQEDRGRETQYF
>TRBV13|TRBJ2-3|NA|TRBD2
TGTGCCAGCAGCACCCGACTAGCGGGAGGGTGGGCATCAACCTGGGATACGCAGTATTTT
CASSTRLAGGWASTWDTQYF
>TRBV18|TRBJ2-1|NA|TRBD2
TGTGCCAGCTCACCACCGATTGTAGCGGGAGGGAATTGGAATGAGCAGTTCTTC
CASSPPIVAGGNWNEQFF
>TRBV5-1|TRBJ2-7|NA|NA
TGCGCCAGCAGCTTGGTGATGGTTCCCTACGAGCAGTACTTC
CASSLVMVPYEQYF
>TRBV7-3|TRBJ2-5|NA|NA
TGTGCCAGCAGCCCAGGTGGTTTGTGGGAGACCCAGTACTTC
CASSPGGLWETQYF
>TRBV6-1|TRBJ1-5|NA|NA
TGTGCCAGCAGAGAAACAGGGTCGGGTCAGCCCCAGCATTTT
CASRETGSGQPQHF
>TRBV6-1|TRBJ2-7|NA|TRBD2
TGTGCCAGCAGTGCCATAGCGGGCAGCTCCTACGAGCAGTACTTC
CASSAIAGSSYEQYF
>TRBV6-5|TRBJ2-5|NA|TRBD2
TGTGCCAGCAGTTACGGACTAGCGGGGGGTCGGGAGACCCAGTACTTC
CASSYGLAGGRETQYF
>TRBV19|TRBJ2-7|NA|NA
TGTGCCAGTAGTATAGGTCTAGGAGGCGCCGGGGCCGAGCAGTACTTC
CASSIGLGGAGAEQYF
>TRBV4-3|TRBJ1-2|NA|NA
TGCGCCAGCAGCCAAGAAGCAGGGTTCGATGGCTACACCTTC
CASSQEAGFDGYTF
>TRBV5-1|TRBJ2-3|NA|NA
TGCGCCAGCAGCTTGGTAGTGGGAGAGGGGCCAGATACGCAGTATTTT
CASSLVVGEGPDTQYF